These T cell receptor beta chains were read from a single sample in a study of beta chain features in type 1 diabetes. Sequenced by immunoSEQ multiplex PCR; TCRdb stores in-frame clones only, minus some. The sample consists of approximately 160,000 clones, about 9.4% of them appearing once. The sequencing input was central memory CD4+ T cells from blood. Receptor source: a man aged 25 to 40 with type 1 diabetes. Both conserved end residues are part of each CDR3. The D gene is left open where the match is weak. The size of a clone is reported for some rows only, either as once, few or many, or as a class for expanded clones.

D,V,length,size,J,CDR3,DNA
TRBD1,TRBV4-3,15,-,TRBJ2-7,CASSLSDRDVNEQYF,TGCGCCAGCAGCCTTTCGGACAGGGACGTCAACGAGCAGTACTTC
-,TRBV4-1,15,-,TRBJ2-5,CASSQGGTFGETQYF,TGCGCCAGCAGCCAAGGCGGGACGTTTGGGGAGACCCAGTACTTC
-,TRBV5-5,13,-,TRBJ2-5,CASSPPQGETQYF,TGTGCCAGCAGCCCCCCCCAGGGGGAGACCCAGTACTTC
-,TRBV30,13,-,TRBJ2-1,CAWSVDSALEQFF,TGTGCCTGGAGTGTAGACTCCGCTCTTGAGCAGTTCTTC
TRBD2,TRBV7-9,17,-,TRBJ2-4,CASSLNSGGPLKNIQYF,TGTGCCAGCAGCTTAAACAGCGGGGGGCCCCTCAAAAACATTCAGTACTTC
-,TRBV5-1,14,-,TRBJ1-1,CASSPGQMNTEAFF,TGCGCCAGCAGCCCCGGACAGATGAACACTGAAGCTTTCTTT
TRBD1,TRBV28,13,-,TRBJ2-7,CASSPETGSEQYF,TGTGCCAGCAGTCCCGAGACAGGGAGTGAGCAGTACTTC
-,TRBV28,11,-,TRBJ2-5,CASRSEETQYF,TGTGCCAGCAGATCAGAAGAGACCCAGTACTTC
TRBD2,TRBV9,15,-,TRBJ2-1,CASSVESLAAAEQFF,TGTGCCAGCAGCGTAGAGAGTCTAGCGGCGGCTGAGCAGTTCTTC
-,TRBV18,13,-,TRBJ2-7,CASSPPARDEQYF,TGTGCCAGCTCACCACCGGCCAGGGACGAGCAGTACTTC
-,TRBV7-9,14,few,TRBJ2-7,CASSFGQGLYEQYF,TGTGCCAGCAGCTTTGGGCAGGGTTTGTACGAGCAGTACTTC
TRBD1,TRBV7-8,13,-,TRBJ1-5,CASSSLDRGPQHF,TGTGCCAGCAGCTCGTTGGACAGGGGTCCCCAGCATTTT
-,TRBV7-9,16,-,TRBJ2-2,CASSLASGILTGELFF,TGTGCCAGCAGCTTAGCGTCGGGGATTCTAACCGGGGAGCTGTTTTTT
TRBD2,TRBV5-1,16,-,TRBJ2-5,CASSLIAGGPLETQYF,TGCGCCAGCAGCTTAATAGCGGGAGGGCCTCTGGAGACCCAGTACTTC
-,TRBV9,16,few,TRBJ2-3,CASSPGLAVSTDTQYF,TGTGCCAGCAGCCCCGGGTTAGCGGTTAGCACAGATACGCAGTATTTT
TRBD2,TRBV7-3,16,few,TRBJ2-4,CASSRTSVDPGDIQYF,TGTGCCAGCAGCCGGACTAGCGTAGACCCGGGGGACATTCAGTACTTC
-,TRBV6-5,14,-,TRBJ2-7,CASSSQRQNYEQYF,TGTGCCAGCAGCAGCCAACGACAGAACTACGAGCAGTACTTC
TRBD2,TRBV28,10,-,TRBJ2-1,CASSGNEQFF,TGTGCCAGTAGCGGGAATGAGCAGTTCTTC
-,TRBV28,13,few,TRBJ1-1,CASSGQLNTEAFF,TGTGCCAGCAGTGGACAGTTAAACACTGAAGCTTTCTTT
-,TRBV4-3,14,few,TRBJ1-3,CASSLGLPENTIYF,TGCGCCAGCAGCCTGGGACTCCCGGAAAACACCATATATTTT
-,TRBV4-2,17,-,TRBJ2-6,CASSQDRQDSGANVLTF,TGTGCCAGCAGCCAAGATCGACAAGACTCTGGGGCCAACGTCCTGACTTTC
TRBD2,TRBV27,14,-,TRBJ2-7,CASNSLAASYEQYF,TGTGCCAGCAACTCTCTAGCGGCCTCCTACGAGCAGTACTTC
-,TRBV29-1,13,many,TRBJ2-3,CSFATSKRDTQYF,TGCAGCTTCGCAACTTCTAAACGAGATACGCAGTATTTT
TRBD1,TRBV5-1,15,-,TRBJ1-5,CASSPDGQVNQPQHF,TGCGCCAGCAGCCCGGATGGACAGGTCAATCAGCCCCAGCATTTT
TRBD2,TRBV28,15,few,TRBJ2-5,CASSFWTSGRETQYF,TGTGCCAGCAGTTTTTGGACTAGCGGGAGGGAGACCCAGTACTTC
TRBD2,TRBV19,16,-,TRBJ2-7,CASSTRKVAGLYEQYF,TGTGCCAGTAGTACCCGGAAGGTAGCGGGCTTGTACGAGCAGTACTTC
-,TRBV6-6,13,few,TRBJ1-1,CASRREINTEAFF,TGTGCCAGCCGGAGGGAGATAAACACTGAAGCTTTCTTT
-,TRBV5-1,14,-,TRBJ2-3,CASSLGLATDTQYF,TGCGCCAGCAGCTTGGGTTTAGCCACCGATACGCAGTATTTT
TRBD2,TRBV11-2,14,few,TRBJ2-1,CASSLGGSKNEQFF,TGTGCCAGCAGCTTAGGCGGGAGTAAGAATGAGCAGTTCTTC
-,TRBV14,14,few,TRBJ1-1,CASSQGARVTEAFF,TGTGCCAGCAGCCAAGGGGCAAGAGTCACTGAAGCTTTCTTT
-,TRBV18,18,few,TRBJ2-1,CASSPAPRVSSSYNEQFF,TGTGCCAGCTCACCAGCCCCTCGGGTCTCAAGCTCCTACAATGAGCAGTTCTTC
-,TRBV2,15,-,TRBJ1-5,CASSGSGYSNQPQHF,TGTGCCAGCAGTGGGTCGGGGTATAGCAATCAGCCCCAGCATTTT
TRBD1,TRBV28,17,-,TRBJ2-2,CASSPNTGQGTTGELFF,TGTGCCAGCAGTCCAAACACCGGACAGGGAACGACCGGGGAGCTGTTTTTT
TRBD2,TRBV4-3,17,few,TRBJ2-3,CASSQDGTSGSTDTQYF,TGCGCCAGCAGCCAAGATGGGACTAGCGGGAGCACAGATACGCAGTATTTT
-,TRBV5-4,13,few,TRBJ2-1,CASSLTVLNEQFF,TGTGCCAGCAGCTTGACAGTTCTGAATGAGCAGTTCTTC
-,TRBV6-6,14,-,TRBJ2-2,CASNGQTNTGELFF,TGTGCCAGCAACGGACAGACGAACACCGGGGAGCTGTTTTTT
TRBD1,TRBV5-1,16,-,TRBJ2-1,CASSATGTAAYNEQFF,TGCGCCAGCAGCGCGACCGGGACAGCGGCCTACAATGAGCAGTTCTTC
TRBD2,TRBV15,14,few,TRBJ2-1,CATRLAGGRGEQFF,TGTGCCACCAGGTTAGCGGGAGGGCGGGGTGAGCAGTTCTTC
-,TRBV30,17,-,TRBJ2-1,CAWSSRSGLASRDEQFF,TGTGCCTGGAGTTCTAGAAGTGGGCTAGCAAGTCGCGATGAGCAGTTCTTC
-,TRBV5-4,14,-,TRBJ1-1,CASSLEQMNTEAFF,TGTGCCAGCAGCTTGGAACAGATGAACACTGAAGCTTTCTTT
TRBD2,TRBV29-1,11,-,TRBJ2-7,CSVGGGYEQYF,TGCAGCGTTGGGGGGGGCTACGAGCAGTACTTC